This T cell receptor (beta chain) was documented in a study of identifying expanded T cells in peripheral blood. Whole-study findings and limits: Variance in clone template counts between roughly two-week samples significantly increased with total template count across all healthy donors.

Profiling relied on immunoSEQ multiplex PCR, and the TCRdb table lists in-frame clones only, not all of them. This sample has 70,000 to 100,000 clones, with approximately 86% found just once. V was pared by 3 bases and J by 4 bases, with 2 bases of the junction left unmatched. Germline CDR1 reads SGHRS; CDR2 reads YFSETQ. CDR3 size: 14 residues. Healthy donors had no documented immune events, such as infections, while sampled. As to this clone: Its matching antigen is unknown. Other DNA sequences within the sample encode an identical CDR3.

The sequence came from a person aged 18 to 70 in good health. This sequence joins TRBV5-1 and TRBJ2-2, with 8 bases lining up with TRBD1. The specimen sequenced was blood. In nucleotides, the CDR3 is TGCGCCAGCAGCTACGGACAGGGCACCGGGGAGCTGTTTTTT. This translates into CASSYGQGTGELFF.